This TCR beta chain was obtained from a study of spatial heterogeneity in lung cancer. As to this clonotype: This may come from a read error, since a much larger clone is one base off.

Specified time point: sample taken at primary tumor resection. The sequenced material consisted of unsorted whole RNA from tumor, nontumor lung or frozen PBMC. Germline lookup yields CDR1 MNHEY and CDR2 SMNVEV (reference sequence). CDR3 length equals 13 residues. TCRdb used MiXCR to reprocess the 5' RACE reads, holding one entry per CDR3 protein. The sample carries tens of thousands of distinct CDR3 sequences, around 9% recorded once. This clonotype was sampled from a male donor with early-stage non-small cell lung cancer. The chain carries TRBV27 and TRBJ2-7; a possible D gene is TRBD1 (5 bases). The source material was PBMCs, sampled at surgery. In DNA, the CDR3 is TGTGCCAGCAGGCCACAGGTTTCCTTCGAGCAGTACTTC. Its protein product is CASRPQVSFEQYF.